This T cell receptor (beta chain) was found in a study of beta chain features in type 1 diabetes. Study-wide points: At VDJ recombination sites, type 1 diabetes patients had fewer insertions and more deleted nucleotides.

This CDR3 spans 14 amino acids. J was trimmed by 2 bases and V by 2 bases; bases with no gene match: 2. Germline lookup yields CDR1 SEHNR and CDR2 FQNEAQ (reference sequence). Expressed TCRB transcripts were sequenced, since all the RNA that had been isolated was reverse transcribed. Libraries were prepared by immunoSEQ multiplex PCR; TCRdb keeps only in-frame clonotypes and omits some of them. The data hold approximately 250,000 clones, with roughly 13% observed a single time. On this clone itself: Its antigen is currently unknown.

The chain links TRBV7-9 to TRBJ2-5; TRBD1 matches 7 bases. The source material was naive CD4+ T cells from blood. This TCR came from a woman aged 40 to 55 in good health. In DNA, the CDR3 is TGTGCCAGCAGCTTAATGGACAGGCAAGAGACCCAGTACTTC. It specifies CASSLMDRQETQYF.